A selection of T cell receptor beta chains follows, all from one sample in a study of shared clonotypes between healthy human individuals. Sequencing was performed with immunoSEQ multiplex PCR; in TCRdb, only in-frame clones are kept and a portion is missing. The data contain approximately 400,000 clones, approximately 96% of them singletons. Sequencing was performed on memory CD8+ T cells sorted from blood. These receptors came from a man aged 25-40 years in good health. Each CDR3 is given with its conserved first and last residue. Each record gives: J gene, D gene, V gene, clone size, CDR3 DNA, CDR3 protein. The D gene is left open where the match is weak. Part of the rows lack a size; the others show once, few, many or a class for expanded clones.

TRBJ1-1 NA TRBV5-6 NA TGTGCCAGCAGCTTGTTAGATAGCACTGAAGCTTTCTTT CASSLLDSTEAFF
TRBJ2-1 NA TRBV18 NA TGTGCCAGCTCGTTCAAGGGCGGCACATACTCTTACAATGAGCAGTTCTTC CASSFKGGTYSYNEQFF
TRBJ1-4 TRBD1 TRBV13 NA TGTGCCAGCAGCTTAGGAGGGACAGGGGATGAAAAACTGTTTTTT CASSLGGTGDEKLFF
TRBJ2-1 NA TRBV5-1 NA TGCGCCAGCAGCTTGAGGGCTAGCTCCTACAATGAGCAGTTCTTC CASSLRASSYNEQFF
TRBJ2-1 TRBD2 TRBV30 NA TGTGCCTGGAGTGTACTTACTAGCGGGGGTACTTACAATGAGCAGTTCTTC CAWSVLTSGGTYNEQFF
TRBJ2-7 NA TRBV28 NA TGTGCCAGCAGTCATGAATACGAGCAGTACTTC CASSHEYEQYF
TRBJ2-2 TRBD2 TRBV4-2 NA TGTGCCAGCAGCCCACTAGCGGGGGACACCGGGGAGCTGTTTTTT CASSPLAGDTGELFF
TRBJ2-1 TRBD2 TRBV6-5 NA TGTGCCAGCAGTGTGGGACTAGCGGGAGGCTTTGAGCAGTTCTTC CASSVGLAGGFEQFF
TRBJ1-4 NA TRBV18 once TGTGCCAGCTCACGAGGGGCAGGGGATGAAAAACTGTTTTTT CASSRGAGDEKLFF
TRBJ2-5 NA TRBV19 NA TGTGCCAGTAGTCAGTCGGGGGCATGGGAACGGGAGACCCAGTACTTC CASSQSGAWERETQYF